Sequencing of this T cell receptor (beta chain) was carried out in a study of shared clonotypes between healthy human individuals. Overall study context: Each donor had three CD4 naive, three CD4 memory, two CD8 naive and one CD8 memory plate.

Between the trimmed V and J ends, which lost 0 bases and 3 bases, there was a span of 6 bases. CDR3 length: 14 amino acids. The germline V gene has CDR1 SGHNT and CDR2 YYREEE (reference sequence). The split of CD4+ cells yielded CD45RA+ naive and CD45RA-negative memory subsets. Sequencing was performed with immunoSEQ multiplex PCR; in TCRdb, only in-frame clones are kept and a portion is missing. The profile shows some 1.5 million clones, 98% of them singletons. This TCR was sampled from a man younger than 45 in good health. Sample: naive CD4+ T cells sorted from blood. Subset reported: CD45RA+ positively selected. The chain is built from TRBV5-4 and TRBJ1-4; D call uncertain. The CDR3 here is CASSLDTSNEKLFF. Written as DNA, the CDR3 is TGTGCCAGCAGCTTGGACACGTCTAATGAAAAACTGTTTTTT. The entire variable domain, with the rest obtained from reference TRBV5-4 and TRBJ1-4, is as follows: ETGVTQSPTHLIKTRGQQVTLRCSSQSGHNTVSWYQQALGQGPQFIFQYYREEENGRGNFPPRFSGLQFPNYSSELNVNALELDDSALYLCASSLDTSNEKLFFGSGTQLSVL.